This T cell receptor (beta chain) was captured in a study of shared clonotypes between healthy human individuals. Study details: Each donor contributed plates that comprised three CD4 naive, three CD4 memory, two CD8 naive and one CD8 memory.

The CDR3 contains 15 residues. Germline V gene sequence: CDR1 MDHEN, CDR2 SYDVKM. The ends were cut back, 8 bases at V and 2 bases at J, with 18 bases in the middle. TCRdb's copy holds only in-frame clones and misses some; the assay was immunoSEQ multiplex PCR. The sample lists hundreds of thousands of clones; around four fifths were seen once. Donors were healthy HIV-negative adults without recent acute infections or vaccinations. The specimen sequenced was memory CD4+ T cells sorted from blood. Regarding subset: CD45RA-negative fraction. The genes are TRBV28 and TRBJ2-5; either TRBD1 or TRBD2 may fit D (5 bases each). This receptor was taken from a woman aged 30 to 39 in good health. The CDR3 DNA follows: TGTGCCAGCCTGACCCGGGGCGATCGACAAGAGACCCAGTACTTC. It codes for CASLTRGDRQETQYF.